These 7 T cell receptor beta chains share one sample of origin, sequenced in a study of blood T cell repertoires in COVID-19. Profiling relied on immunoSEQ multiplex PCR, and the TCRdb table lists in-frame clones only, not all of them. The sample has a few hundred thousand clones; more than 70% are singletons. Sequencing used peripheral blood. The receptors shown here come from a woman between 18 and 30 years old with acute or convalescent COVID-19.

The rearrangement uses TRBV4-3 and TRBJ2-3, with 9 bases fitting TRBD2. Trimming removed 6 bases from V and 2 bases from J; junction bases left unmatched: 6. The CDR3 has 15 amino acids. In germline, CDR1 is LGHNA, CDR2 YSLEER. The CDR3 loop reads CASRLVAGDTDTQYF. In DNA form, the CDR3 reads TGCGCCAGCAGACTTGTAGCGGGAGACACAGATACGCAGTATTTT.

CDR3 nucleotide sequence: TGTGCCAGCAGCAAGGACAGGGGATGGACTGAAGCTTTCTTT. It yields the protein CASSKDRGWTEAFF. This chain links TRBV3-1 (or the pseudogene TRBV3-2) with TRBJ1-1; 9 positions agree with TRBD1. V shed 5 bases and J 5 bases; nucleotides not matched to a gene: 6. The CDR3 is made up of 14 amino acids. Germline V CDR1 and CDR2: LGHDT, YNNKEL (reference sequence).

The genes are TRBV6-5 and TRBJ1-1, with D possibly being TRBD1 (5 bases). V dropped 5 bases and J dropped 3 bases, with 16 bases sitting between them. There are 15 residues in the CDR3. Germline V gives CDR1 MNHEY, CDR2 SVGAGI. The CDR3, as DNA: TGTGCCAGCAGTCCCTCAGCGGGGGTCGACACTGAAGCTTTCTTT. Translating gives CASSPSAGVDTEAFF.

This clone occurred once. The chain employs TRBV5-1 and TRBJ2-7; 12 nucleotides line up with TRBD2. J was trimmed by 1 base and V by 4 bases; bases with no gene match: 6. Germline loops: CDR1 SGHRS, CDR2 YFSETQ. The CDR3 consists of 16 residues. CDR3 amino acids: CASSPKLAGGSYEQYF. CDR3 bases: TGCGCCAGCAGCCCAAAACTAGCGGGAGGTTCCTACGAGCAGTACTTC. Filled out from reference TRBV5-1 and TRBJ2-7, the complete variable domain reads KAGVTQTPRYLIKTRGQQVTLSCSPISGHRSVSWYQQTPGQGLQFLFEYFSETQRNKGNFPGRFSGRQFSNSRSEMNVSTLELGDSALYLCASSPKLAGGSYEQYFGPGTRLTVT.

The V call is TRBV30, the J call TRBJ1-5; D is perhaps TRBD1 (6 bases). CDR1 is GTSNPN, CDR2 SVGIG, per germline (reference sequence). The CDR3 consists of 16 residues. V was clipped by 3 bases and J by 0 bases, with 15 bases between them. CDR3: CAWSQRQAYSNQPQHF. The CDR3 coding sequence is TGTGCCTGGAGCCAAAGACAGGCTTATAGCAATCAGCCCCAGCATTTT.

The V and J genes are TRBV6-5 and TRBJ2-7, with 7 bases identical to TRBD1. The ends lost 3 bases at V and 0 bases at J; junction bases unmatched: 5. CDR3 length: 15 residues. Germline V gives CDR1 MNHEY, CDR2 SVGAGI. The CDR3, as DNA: TGTGCCAGCAGTTATTCAAGGGGGCCCTCCTACGAGCAGTACTTC. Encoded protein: CASSYSRGPSYEQYF.

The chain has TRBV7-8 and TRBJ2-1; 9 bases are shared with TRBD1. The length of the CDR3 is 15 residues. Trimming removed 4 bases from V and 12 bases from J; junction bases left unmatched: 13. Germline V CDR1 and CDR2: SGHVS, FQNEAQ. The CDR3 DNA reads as TGTGCCAGCAGCTCAGGACAGGGGCCCCGGACAAGGCAGTTCTTC. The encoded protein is CASSSGQGPRTRQFF.